Listed here are 10 T cell receptor beta chains from one sample, sequenced in a study of long-term antiretroviral therapy in people with HIV (dated 2022 in TCRdb). The immunoSEQ hsTCRB v3.0 assay was used at survey level resolution for TRB variable region sequencing. Here the immuneACCESS table is served through TCRdb, limited to in-frame sequences with V and J called. Missing clones are a known gap in these copies; in checked studies unresolved V genes cover under half, and the rest lacks a known reason. The table for this sample lists 20,000 to 30,000 clones; more than 65% of them were counted only once. Approximately 6.1% of the sample is held by the ten biggest clonotypes. Material: unsorted PBMCs, obtained 4.4 years after starting antiretroviral therapy. The receptor set was obtained from a man younger than 40 with HIV.

The rearrangement links TRBV6-5 to TRBJ2-7; 8 bases map to TRBD1. Germline CDR1 MNHEY, CDR2 SVGAGI. The CDR3 has 16 amino acids. The ends lost 0 bases at V and 0 bases at J; junction bases unmatched: 4. The CDR3 sequence: CASSYSSGQVSYEQYF. As DNA, the CDR3 is TGTGCCAGCAGTTACTCGTCGGGACAGGTCTCCTACGAGCAGTACTTC.

The CDR3 coding sequence is TGTGCCAGCAGCGGGCCGGGACAGGCCCGGCTGGGGCAGTACTTC. This encodes CASSGPGQARLGQYF. The chain couples TRBV7-9 to TRBJ2-7; 8 nucleotides match TRBD1. Germline V gene lookup returns CDR1 SEHNR and CDR2 FQNEAQ (reference sequence). This CDR3 comprises 15 residues. Trimming at V came to 5 bases and at J to 9 bases, leaving 15 bases not matched to a gene.

The chain employs TRBV18 and TRBJ2-7; 7 positions match TRBD1. The CDR3 is made up of 13 amino acids. V gave up 2 bases and J gave up 6 bases; unmatched junction bases: 4. Germline assignment: CDR1 KGHSH and CDR2 LQKENI. The DNA of the CDR3 is TGTGCCAGCTCACCAGGGGACAGCCCCGAGCAGTACTTC. Translating gives CASSPGDSPEQYF.

V gene TRBV6-5 combines with J gene TRBJ2-5; D unclear. Trimming pared 0 bases from V and 5 bases from J, leaving 7 bases between. CDR1 and CDR2 from the germline V gene are MNHEY and SVGAGI. The CDR3 totals 13 residues. The CDR3 coding sequence is TGTGCCAGCAGTTACTCATCCGGGGAGACCCAGTACTTC. Its protein product is CASSYSSGETQYF.

The chain has TRBV6-4 and TRBJ2-1, with 8 bases matching TRBD1. This CDR3 region has 17 residues. V lost 6 bases, J lost 6 bases, and 16 bases stayed unmatched. Germline V lookup: CDR1 MRHNA, CDR2 SNTAGT. CDR3 bases: TGTGCCAGCAGCGAGGTCCTGACCCGGGACAGGACCAATGAGCAGTTCTTC. Encoded protein: CASSEVLTRDRTNEQFF.

CDR3 DNA sequence: TGTGCCAGCAGCTCGGGGGCGCGAACAGATACGCAGTATTTT. This translates into CASSSGARTDTQYF. The rearrangement joins TRBV7-9 to TRBJ2-3; D is possibly TRBD1 or TRBD2 (6 bases each). V was pared by 4 bases and J by 3 bases, with 11 bases between. Germline V gives CDR1 SEHNR, CDR2 FQNEAQ (reference sequence). The CDR3 is made up of 14 amino acids.

V gene TRBV4-1 combines with J gene TRBJ1-1, with a weak D call TRBD1 (6 bases). The V gene's germline CDR1 is MGHRA and CDR2 YSYEKL. V was clipped by 4 bases and J by 4 bases, with 25 bases between them. The CDR3 runs to 18 residues. As DNA, the CDR3 is TGCGCCAGCAGCCGGCTCCGGGACGGAGGGGGGAACATCACTGAAGCTTTCTTT. This translates into CASSRLRDGGGNITEAFF.

CDR3 region: CASSLLPRTSGFQETQYF. The CDR3 DNA is TGTGCCAGCAGTTTACTTCCCCGGACTAGCGGGTTCCAAGAGACCCAGTACTTC. The genes are TRBV27 and TRBJ2-5; 11 positions match TRBD2. CDR1 and CDR2 (germline): MNHEY, SMNVEV (reference sequence). Trimming took 2 bases from V and 1 from J; bases not matched to a gene: 9. The CDR3 totals 18 residues.

In this sample, this clone turned up a few times. The chain is built from TRBV5-6 and TRBJ1-3; D is unclear. The CDR3 sequence is 15 residues long. Germline CDR1 is SGHDT and CDR2 is YYEEEE. Trimming shortened V by 0 bases and J by 0 bases, and 7 bases separated the two germline ends. The CDR3 loop is CASSLEVSSGNTIYF. In DNA form, the CDR3 reads TGTGCCAGCAGCTTGGAGGTTAGCTCTGGAAACACCATATATTTT. Looking up the rest from reference TRBV5-6 and TRBJ1-3 gives the full variable domain: DAGVTQSPTHLIKTRGQQVTLRCSPKSGHDTVSWYQQALGQGPQFIFQYYEEEERQRGNFPDRFSGHQFPNYSSELNVNALLLGDSALYLCASSLEVSSGNTIYFGEGSWLTVV.

The chain is built from TRBV7-6 and TRBJ2-6; D is possibly TRBD1 or TRBD2 (5 bases each). Germline values: CDR1 SGHVS, CDR2 FNYEAQ. Trimming cost V 5 bases and J 0 bases, with 11 bases left between them. The CDR3 runs 16 residues. The CDR3 here is CASSPGAGSGANVLTF. CDR3 nucleotides: TGTGCCAGCAGCCCCGGGGCCGGCTCTGGGGCCAACGTCCTGACTTTC.